This is a list of T cell receptor beta chains from one sample in a study of shared clonotypes between healthy human individuals. Libraries were prepared by immunoSEQ multiplex PCR; TCRdb keeps only in-frame clonotypes and omits some of them. Among approximately 1.9 million clones, 85% to 95% were seen once, and the ten largest hold around 1.8%. The specimen was naive CD8+ T cells from PBMCs. All receptors come from a man younger than 30 in good health. Some clones in this sample may be carry-over from other donors' samples. Each CDR3 is given with its conserved first and last residue. D genes are given only for firm matches. Clone size is given for some rows only: seen once, a few or many times, or a class if the clone is expanded.

TRBJ2-7 . TRBD1 TRBV5-8 TGTGCCAGCAGCACGCGGACAGGGGAAGTCTACGAGCAGTACTTC CASSTRTGEVYEQYF
TRBJ2-5 . TRBD2 TRBV5-3 TGTGCCAGAAGCTTGGCCTCTAGCGGGCCTACCCTCTGGGAGACCCAGTACTTC CARSLASSGPTLWETQYF
TRBJ2-7 . TRBD2 TRBV10-3 TGTGCCATCAGTGAGAAGACTAGCGGGAGTCCCCACGAGCAGTACTTC CAISEKTSGSPHEQYF
TRBJ1-3 . . TRBV28 TGTGCCACCATACCCTATGGCAGTGACTCTGGAAACACCATATATTTT CATIPYGSDSGNTIYF
TRBJ2-5 . . TRBV4-1 TGCGCCAGCAGCCAAGGAGTGGTGGGGGCCGGCGAGACCCAGTACTTC CASSQGVVGAGETQYF
TRBJ2-3 . . TRBV5-5 TGTGCCAGCAGCTTAATCTTGGATACGCAGTATTTT CASSLILDTQYF
TRBJ2-5 . . TRBV6-5 TGTGCCAGCAGTCGGGTGGCTCAGGGAGGAGAGACCCAGTACTTC CASSRVAQGGETQYF
TRBJ2-3 . TRBD2 TRBV2 TGTGCCACCTGGGGGGGGAGGGCCACAGATACGCAGTATTTT CATWGGRATDTQYF
TRBJ1-2 . TRBD1 TRBV19 TGTGCCAGTAGTCCCGGGACAGGGGCAAACTATGGCTACACCTTC CASSPGTGANYGYTF
TRBJ2-1 . TRBD2 TRBV29-1 TGCAGCGTTTGGAAGCGGGATAATGAGCAGTTCTTC CSVWKRDNEQFF
TRBJ2-3 . . TRBV6-5 TGTGCCAGCAGCCTACTTCCAAGTAGCACAGATACGCAGTATTTT CASSLLPSSTDTQYF
TRBJ1-2 . . TRBV20-1 TGCAGTGCTAGAGATACTTCAGTCCGCACCTTC CSARDTSVRTF
TRBJ2-7 . TRBD1 TRBV5-1 TGCGCCAGCAGGGGGGTGGGACAGAACTACGAGCAGTACTTC CASRGVGQNYEQYF
TRBJ2-7 . TRBD2 TRBV6-1 TGTGCCAGCAGTGAGCGGGGGGGAGTCTACGAGCAGTACTTC CASSERGGVYEQYF
TRBJ2-7 . . TRBV7-9 TGTGCCAGCAGCCCAGCGGAGACGACCTACGAGCAGTACTTC CASSPAETTYEQYF
TRBJ2-7 . . TRBV9 TGTGCCAGCAGCGTAGCGGGCAGGGGTTCCTACGAGCAGTACTTC CASSVAGRGSYEQYF
TRBJ2-1 . . TRBV7-9 TGTGCCAGCAGCTCGAAAACCAGGGGTAGGGGGAATGAGCAGTTCTTC CASSSKTRGRGNEQFF
TRBJ2-1 . TRBD2 TRBV4-3 TGCGCCAGCAGCCAAGAAGGCAGCGGGAGGGCCCCTGAGCAGTTCTTC CASSQEGSGRAPEQFF
TRBJ2-7 . . TRBV6-1 TGTGCCAGCAGTGATGGACCCGATCCCCGTTACGAGCAGTACTTC CASSDGPDPRYEQYF
TRBJ2-7 . . TRBV7-8 TGTGCCAGCAGCTTGACCGGGACCCTGGGCCACGAGCAGTACTTC CASSLTGTLGHEQYF
TRBJ2-3 once TRBD2 TRBV28 TGTGCCAGCACTCTAGCGGGAGTTATTCGGGGCACAGATACGCAGTATTTT CASTLAGVIRGTDTQYF
TRBJ2-3 . . TRBV27 TGTGCCAGCAGTTTCGGGGCGGTCGAGTCTAGCACAGATACGCAGTATTTT CASSFGAVESSTDTQYF
TRBJ2-1 . . TRBV6-5 TGTGCCAGCAGTTACCGGGACACCTACAATGAGCAGTTCTTC CASSYRDTYNEQFF
TRBJ1-2 . . TRBV29-1 TGCAGCGTACCACACCCTACGGCATATGGCTACACCTTC CSVPHPTAYGYTF
TRBJ2-5 . . TRBV2 TGTGCCAGCAGTTTAGTAGGGGTTCCCTACCAAGAGACCCAGTACTTC CASSLVGVPYQETQYF
TRBJ2-1 . TRBD2 TRBV7-2 TGTGCCAGCAGCAACTTAGCGGGAGCGCAGTTCTTC CASSNLAGAQFF
TRBJ2-7 . . TRBV30 TGTGCCTGGAGTGTCGAGGTACCTTCCTACGAGCAGTACTTC CAWSVEVPSYEQYF
TRBJ2-7 . TRBD2 TRBV23-1 TGCGCCAGCAGTCACGATCTAGCGGCTTACGAGGAGCAGTACTTC CASSHDLAAYEEQYF
TRBJ2-7 . . TRBV15 TGTGCCACCGCTTTTCGGGGGAGTAATACCTACGAGCAGTACTTC CATAFRGSNTYEQYF
TRBJ2-7 . TRBD1 TRBV7-6 TGTGCCAGCAGCCAACCGACCGGGACAGGAAACTCCTACGAGCAGTACTTC CASSQPTGTGNSYEQYF
TRBJ2-7 . . TRBV19 TGTGCCAGTGGAGAGGGATACGAGCAGTACTTC CASGEGYEQYF
TRBJ2-5 . . TRBV19 TGTGCCAGTAGTCTGACCTCGATACCCCCCGCACGGGAGACCCAGTACTTC CASSLTSIPPARETQYF
TRBJ2-7 . . TRBV11-2 TGTGCCAGCAGCTTTGGTGTAGCGGCATACGAGCAGTACTTC CASSFGVAAYEQYF
TRBJ1-1 . . TRBV27 TGTGCCAGCAGTTTATCTGGGGCGAACACTGAAGCTTTCTTT CASSLSGANTEAFF
TRBJ2-3 . TRBD2 TRBV7-8 TGTGCCAGCAGCCGACTAGCGGGAGTTCCCCCAGATACGCAGTATTTT CASSRLAGVPPDTQYF
TRBJ2-7 . . TRBV10-3 TGTGCCATCAGTGAAGGGACCCCCCGGCACGAGCAGTACTTC CAISEGTPRHEQYF
TRBJ1-5 few . TRBV6-1 TGTGCCAGCAGTGAACGGACAGTGAGCAATCAGCCCCAGCATTTT CASSERTVSNQPQHF
TRBJ2-7 . . TRBV19 TGTGCCAGTAGTGACGAGGTGGACTCCTACGAGCAGTACTTC CASSDEVDSYEQYF
TRBJ2-7 once . TRBV7-8 TGTGCCAGCAGCACCAGGGGACGCTCCTACGAGCAGTACTTC CASSTRGRSYEQYF
TRBJ2-3 once . TRBV27 TGTGCCAGCAAACAGCGTTCGGCAGATACGCAGTATTTT CASKQRSADTQYF
TRBJ1-4 once TRBD1 TRBV27 TGTGCCAGCGGTTCCACAGGGGTCCTCGGGGAAAAACTGTTTTTT CASGSTGVLGEKLFF
TRBJ1-1 . TRBD1 TRBV27 TGTGCCAGCGCTAATAGTCGTCGACAGGGGGTAGTTGAAGCTTTCTTT CASANSRRQGVVEAFF
TRBJ2-1 . . TRBV10-1 TGCGCCAGCAGTGAGGATGATAGCTCCTACAATGAGCAGTTCTTC CASSEDDSSYNEQFF
TRBJ2-7 . . TRBV28 TGTGCCAGCAGCCCGATGGTGGGGGTCGACGAGCAGTACTTC CASSPMVGVDEQYF
TRBJ2-1 . . TRBV7-2 TGTGCCAGCAGCGCCCCCCGGGCGGGAACCTCCTACAATGAGCAGTTCTTC CASSAPRAGTSYNEQFF
TRBJ2-7 . TRBD1 TRBV18 TGTGCCAGCTCCGATGGGACAGGGAGCCTTTACGAGCAGTACTTC CASSDGTGSLYEQYF
TRBJ2-7 . . TRBV19 TGTGCCAGTAGTACCCACTCCACTTACGAGCAGTACTTC CASSTHSTYEQYF
TRBJ2-1 once . TRBV13 TGTGCCAGCAGCTTAGGTCGGCGTGAGCAGTTCTTC CASSLGRREQFF
TRBJ2-5 . TRBD2 TRBV7-3 TGTGCCAGCAGCCCCGGGACTAGCGGACTGGAGGAGACCCAGTACTTC CASSPGTSGLEETQYF